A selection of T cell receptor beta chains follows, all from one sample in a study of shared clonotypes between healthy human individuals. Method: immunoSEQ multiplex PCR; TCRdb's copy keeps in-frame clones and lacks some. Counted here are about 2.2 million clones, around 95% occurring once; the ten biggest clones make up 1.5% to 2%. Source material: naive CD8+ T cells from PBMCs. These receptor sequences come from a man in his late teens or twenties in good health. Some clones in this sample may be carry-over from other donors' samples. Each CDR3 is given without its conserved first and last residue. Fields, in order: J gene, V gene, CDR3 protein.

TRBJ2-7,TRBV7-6,ASSLVGESYEQY
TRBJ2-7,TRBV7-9,ASSLGLAGGPSEQY
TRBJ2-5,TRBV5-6,ASSFWETRETQY
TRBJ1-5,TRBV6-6,ASSYFRNQPQH
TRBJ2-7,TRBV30,AWLGKQGDSYEQY
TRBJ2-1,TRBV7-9,ASSSPGAYNEQF
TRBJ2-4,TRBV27,ASTTGGVNNIQY
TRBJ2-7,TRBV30,AWSVLEGYEQY
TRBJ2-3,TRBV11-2,ASSLDRYLGTDTQY
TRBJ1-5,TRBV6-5,ASRGLGNQPQH
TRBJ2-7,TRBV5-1,ASSWEGEGYEQY
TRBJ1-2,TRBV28,ASSLRTVPYGYT
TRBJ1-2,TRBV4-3,ASSQVIGTGYGYT
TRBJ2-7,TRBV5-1,ASSTGQGARHEQY
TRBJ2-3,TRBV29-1,SVDSSGNTDTQY
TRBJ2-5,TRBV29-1,SVEDRGGRETQY
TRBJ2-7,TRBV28,ASSLGQGPYEQY
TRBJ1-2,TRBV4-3,ASSPTSGRIHGYT
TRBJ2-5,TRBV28,AGGETQY
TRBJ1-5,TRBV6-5,ASSLDIMGQPQH
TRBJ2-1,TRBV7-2,ASSLVLAINDEQF
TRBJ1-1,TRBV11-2,ASSLYTEAF
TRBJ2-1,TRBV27,ASKKTLDNEQF
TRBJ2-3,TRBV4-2,ASSPTGTSGRTDTQY
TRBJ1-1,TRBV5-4,ASSFIAGWSAEAF
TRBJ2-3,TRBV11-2,ASSLGFAITDTQY
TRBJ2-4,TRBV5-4,ASSHRTGENIQY
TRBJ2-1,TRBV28,ASSHRPNYNEQF
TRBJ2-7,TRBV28,ASSLSRQGFYEQY
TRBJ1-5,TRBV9,ASSVGDRRNQPQH
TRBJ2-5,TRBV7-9,ASSPRGGLETQY
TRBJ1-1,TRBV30,AWSHPPETPTPEAF
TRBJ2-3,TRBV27,ASSFQGSSDTQY
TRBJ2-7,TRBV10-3,AISEAFQGMVYEQY
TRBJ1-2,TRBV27,ASSPRLGGHYGYT
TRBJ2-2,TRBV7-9,ATNLQGPNTGELF
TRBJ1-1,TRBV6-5,ASSSTINTEAF
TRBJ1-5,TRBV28,ASVINPGGATNQPQH
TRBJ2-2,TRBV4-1,ASTLAPGTGTTGELF
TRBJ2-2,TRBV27,ASSLDGQVAVGELF
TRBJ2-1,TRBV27,ASSLSRRAGREQF
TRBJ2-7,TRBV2,ASSEWSGSTYEQY
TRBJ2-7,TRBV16,ASSQLASHTYEQY
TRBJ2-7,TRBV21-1,ASSKAPRDRASSYEQY
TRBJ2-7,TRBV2,ASSEVGSNSYEQY
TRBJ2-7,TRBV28,ASSRPGWVESYEQY
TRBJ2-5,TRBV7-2,ASSLAPIQETQY
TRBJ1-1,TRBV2,ASSEAIGQEAF
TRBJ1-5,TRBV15,ATSRDNGGVSNQPQH
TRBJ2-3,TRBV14,ASGVSTDTQY
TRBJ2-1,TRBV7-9,ASSLYGRELIVHEQF
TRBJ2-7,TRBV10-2,ASREPGQGYYEQY
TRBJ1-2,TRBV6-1,ATTRQFYGYT
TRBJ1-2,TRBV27,ASSVVEGADGYT
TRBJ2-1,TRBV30,AWSGVRGTSYNEQF